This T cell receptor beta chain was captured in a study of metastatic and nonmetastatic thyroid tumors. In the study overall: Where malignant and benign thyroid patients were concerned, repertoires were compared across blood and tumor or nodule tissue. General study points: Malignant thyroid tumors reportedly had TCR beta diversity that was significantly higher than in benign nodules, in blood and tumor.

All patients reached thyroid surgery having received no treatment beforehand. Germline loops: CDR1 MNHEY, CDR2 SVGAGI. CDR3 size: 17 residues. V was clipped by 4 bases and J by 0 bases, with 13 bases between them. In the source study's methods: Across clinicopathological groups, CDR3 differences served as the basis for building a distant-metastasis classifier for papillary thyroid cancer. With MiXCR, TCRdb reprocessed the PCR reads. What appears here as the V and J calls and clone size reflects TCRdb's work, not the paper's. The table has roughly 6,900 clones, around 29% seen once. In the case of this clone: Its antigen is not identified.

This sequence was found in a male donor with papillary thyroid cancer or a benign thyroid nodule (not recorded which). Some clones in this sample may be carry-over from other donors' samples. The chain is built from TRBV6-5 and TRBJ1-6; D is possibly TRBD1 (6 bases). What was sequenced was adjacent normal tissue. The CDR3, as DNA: TGTGCCAGCAGTTTCCGACAGGAGAGCTCCTATAATTCACCCCTCCACTTT. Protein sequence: CASSFRQESSYNSPLHF.